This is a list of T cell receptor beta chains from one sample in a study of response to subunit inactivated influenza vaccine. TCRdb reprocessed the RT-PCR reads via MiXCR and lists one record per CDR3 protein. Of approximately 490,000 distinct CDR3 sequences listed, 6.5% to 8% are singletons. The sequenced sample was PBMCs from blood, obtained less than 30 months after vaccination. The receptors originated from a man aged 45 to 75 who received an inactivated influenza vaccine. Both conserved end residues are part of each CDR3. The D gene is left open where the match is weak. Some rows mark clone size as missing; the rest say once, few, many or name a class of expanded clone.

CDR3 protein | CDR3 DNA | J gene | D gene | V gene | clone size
CASSPAGGPSYNEQFF | TGTGCCAGCAGCCCAGCGGGAGGGCCTTCCTACAATGAGCAGTTCTTC | TRBJ2-1 | TRBD2 | TRBV7-8 | few
CASSLRRDNEQFF | TGTGCCAGCAGTCTAAGACGGGACAATGAGCAGTTCTTC | TRBJ2-1 | . | TRBV6-2/TRBV6-3 | .
CASSIEGAPPQHF | TGTGCCAGTAGTATAGAAGGTGCTCCGCCCCAGCATTTT | TRBJ1-5 | . | TRBV19 | .
CAISESGSGYSYEQYF | TGTGCCATCAGTGAGTCTGGTAGCGGGTACTCCTACGAGCAGTACTTC | TRBJ2-7 | TRBD2 | TRBV10-3 | few
CASTRTGSGANVLTF | TGTGCCAGCACTCGCACAGGCTCTGGGGCCAACGTCCTGACTTTC | TRBJ2-6 | . | TRBV6-2/TRBV6-3 | .
CASSYSGGGETQYF | TGTGCCAGCAGTTACTCGGGTGGAGGGGAGACCCAGTACTTC | TRBJ2-5 | . | TRBV6-5 | .
CASSLAKTRNGYTF | TGTGCCAGCAGCTTGGCAAAGACAAGAAATGGCTACACCTTC | TRBJ1-2 | . | TRBV11-2 | .
CASSPLPGTRAPLGYGYTF | TGTGCCAGCAGTCCCCTACCCGGGACCCGCGCCCCACTAGGATATGGCTACACCTTC | TRBJ1-2 | . | TRBV28 | .
CASSFTLREPTEAFF | TGTGCCAGCAGTTTTACCCTCAGGGAACCCACTGAAGCTTTCTTT | TRBJ1-1 | . | TRBV12-3/TRBV12-4 | .
CAITQAGSSYNEQFF | TGTGCCATCACCCAAGCGGGGAGCTCCTACAATGAGCAGTTCTTC | TRBJ2-1 | TRBD2 | TRBV10-3 | few
CASSPRGSGNTYEQYF | TGTGCCAGCAGCCCTAGGGGTAGCGGAAATACCTACGAGCAGTACTTC | TRBJ2-7 | . | TRBV11-2 | few
CASRGTSGSRNEQFF | TGTGCCAGCAGGGGGACTAGCGGGAGTCGGAATGAGCAGTTCTTC | TRBJ2-1 | TRBD2 | TRBV2 | .
CASSRRDRGQETQYF | TGTGCCAGCAGCAGAAGGGACAGGGGCCAAGAGACCCAGTACTTC | TRBJ2-5 | TRBD1 | TRBV5-6 | .
CSETSGSSYEQYF | TGCAGTGAAACTAGCGGGAGCTCCTACGAGCAGTACTTC | TRBJ2-7 | TRBD2 | TRBV20-1 | .
CASSGTPGLAGDTQYF | TGCGCCAGCAGTGGAACTCCGGGACTAGCGGGGGATACGCAGTATTTT | TRBJ2-3 | TRBD2 | TRBV10-1 | .
CASRATGGGSGNTIYF | TGTGCCAGCAGGGCTACAGGGGGCGGATCTGGAAACACCATATATTTT | TRBJ1-3 | TRBD1 | TRBV6-1 | few
CASRKRGAGVYTDTQYF | TGTGCCAGCAGGAAAAGGGGGGCGGGAGTTTACACAGATACGCAGTATTTT | TRBJ2-3 | . | TRBV12-3/TRBV12-4 | many
CASSLARGTGELFF | TGCGCCAGCAGCTTGGCCCGGGGCACCGGGGAGCTGTTTTTT | TRBJ2-2 | . | TRBV5-1 | many
CASPFGAEPFFYEQYF | TGTGCCAGCCCTTTCGGGGCAGAACCCTTTTTCTACGAGCAGTACTTC | TRBJ2-7 | . | TRBV28 | many
CASSAALWTTYNEQFF | TGTGCCAGCAGCGCTGCCCTTTGGACTACCTACAATGAGCAGTTCTTC | TRBJ2-1 | . | TRBV7-6 | many
CASSEWTGARTDTQYF | TGCGCCAGCAGTGAGTGGACAGGGGCGAGGACAGATACGCAGTATTTT | TRBJ2-3 | TRBD1 | TRBV10-2 | few
CASSEPGQGGNEQFF | TGTGCCAGCAGCGAACCGGGACAGGGGGGTAATGAGCAGTTCTTC | TRBJ2-1 | TRBD1 | TRBV7-8 | .
CSAPPGTSGSRETQYF | TGCAGTGCTCCACCGGGGACTAGCGGGAGTCGGGAGACCCAGTACTTC | TRBJ2-5 | TRBD2 | TRBV20-1 | many
CASSLVESGTTTDTQYF | TGTGCCAGCAGCCTCGTAGAATCCGGGACTACCACAGATACGCAGTATTTT | TRBJ2-3 | TRBD2 | TRBV7-6 | few
CAISESREADTQYF | TGTGCCATCAGTGAGTCGCGGGAGGCAGATACGCAGTATTTT | TRBJ2-3 | TRBD2 | TRBV10-3 | .
CASSYWRGAYNEQFF | TGTGCCAGCAGTTACTGGCGGGGGGCCTACAATGAGCAGTTCTTC | TRBJ2-1 | TRBD2 | TRBV6-5 | .
CASSFTYSGELFF | TGTGCCAGCAGCTTTACTTATAGCGGGGAGCTGTTTTTT | TRBJ2-2 | . | TRBV7-6 | many
CASSFGRGKYNEQFF | TGTGCCAGCAGCTTCGGGCGGGGGAAGTACAATGAGCAGTTCTTC | TRBJ2-1 | TRBD2 | TRBV11-2 | many
CSARGLVLYQETQYF | TGCAGTGCTAGGGGCCTAGTCCTTTACCAAGAGACCCAGTACTTC | TRBJ2-5 | . | TRBV20-1 | .
CSVINPDTQYF | TGCAGCGTGATAAATCCCGATACGCAGTATTTT | TRBJ2-3 | . | TRBV29-1 | many
CSARDTGKLFF | TGCAGCGCGAGGGACACCGGGAAGCTGTTTTTT | TRBJ2-2 | . | TRBV29-1 | .
CSASRGPSYNEQFF | TGCAGTGCTAGCCGGGGGCCATCCTACAATGAGCAGTTCTTC | TRBJ2-1 | . | TRBV20-1 | few
CASRKGVGTGELFF | TGCGCCAGCCGTAAGGGGGTCGGCACCGGGGAGCTGTTTTTT | TRBJ2-2 | . | TRBV5-1 | few
CASSPGRRPTDTQYF | TGCGCCAGCAGCCCAGGACGGAGGCCTACAGATACGCAGTATTTT | TRBJ2-3 | . | TRBV4-3 | .
CVTMDIRFRPQHF | TGTGTCACGATGGACATCAGGTTCCGGCCCCAGCATTTT | TRBJ1-5 | . | TRBV6-1 | .
CASSSGQNTDTQYF | TGCGCCAGCAGCTCAGGACAGAACACAGATACGCAGTATTTT | TRBJ2-3 | . | TRBV5-1 | many
CATSQGRVRTDTQYF | TGTGCCACCAGCCAAGGCCGGGTGCGCACAGATACGCAGTATTTT | TRBJ2-3 | . | TRBV15 | many
CAISESSGAGANVLTF | TGTGCCATCAGTGAGTCGTCAGGAGCTGGGGCCAACGTCCTGACTTTC | TRBJ2-6 | . | TRBV10-3 | .
CASSLGGGEDTQYF | TGCGCCAGCAGCTTGGGGGGAGGAGAGGATACGCAGTATTTT | TRBJ2-3 | . | TRBV5-1 | few
CAIEDVDTGELFF | TGTGCCATCGAGGATGTGGACACCGGGGAGCTGTTTTTT | TRBJ2-2 | . | TRBV12-3/TRBV12-4 | many